Described below is a single T cell receptor (beta chain) sequence and its context. Its cognate antigen has yet to be identified. No much larger clonotype is one base removed from it; base qualities were not supplied. This specimen's time point label, interpreted: about 28 days (+/-7) after the second vaccine dose. AZD1222 recipients whose second dose came at about 4 weeks and those whose second dose came at about 12 weeks were combined into one group, since spike-specific TCR depth and breadth did not differ between the two schedules. Samples from vaccinated people were obtained from the UK trials COV001 and COV002, which included a single-blind randomized controlled phase 2/3 trial of AZD1222 (ChAdOx1 nCoV-19) in healthy adults. For TCRbeta chain sequencing, PBMC samples were collected from trial participants at day 0 and at day 28 after the second dose. The sample originates from a study of T cell responses to AZD1222 COVID-19 vaccine (dated by TCRdb to about 2021). The study in broad terms: A total of around 240 trial participants underwent TCR sequencing, of whom about 210 had received two doses of AZD1222 and roughly 26 had received two doses of the MenACWY control vaccine. Trial participants were enrolled by age into 18-55, 56-69 and 70-plus year subgroups, with around 140, 26 and 57 TCR-sequenced participants respectively. General findings and caveats noted by the study authors: Epitopes outside the regions mutated in the B.1.351 and B.1.1.7 variants were reportedly recognized by nearly half of the unique spike-specific TCRs. Participants were mostly white British, with more females than males. The authors suggested clonal diversity may have been underestimated. No day 14 peak-response samples were available, so repertoires were characterized only after the peak T cell response. In the small 56-69-year group, the increase in depth fell short of significance, most likely because of low power. Conclusions about previously exposed vaccinees were limited because only a handful of AZD1222 recipients were SARS-CoV-2 seropositive at baseline. A significant rise in spike-specific TCR breadth and depth was observed after two AZD1222 doses relative to day 0 and relative to MenACWY recipients. The whole spike protein was spanned by vaccine-associated CD4 TCRs, and dominant responses were seen in regions 160-218 and 743-854.

The CDR3 regions of human TCRbeta chains were analyzed by immunosequencing. Processing in the source paper ran as follows. Repertoire TCRs were matched against a reference library of SARS-CoV-2-specific TCRs generated with the MIRA antigen-specificity platform. Breadth meant the fraction of unique TCRs that were SARS-CoV-2-associated, whereas depth meant the fraction of total T cells that were SARS-CoV-2-associated. Using the MIRA data, each spike-specific TCR was assigned both to the spike region to which the TCR was reactive and to a CD4 or CD8 class. Log10-transformed breadth and depth values were compared by one-way ANOVA with Sidak's multiple comparisons tests. Held by TCRdb, this immuneACCESS table contains in-frame sequences only and omits some clones. Under half of the omission traces to an unresolved V gene where checked; the cause of the rest is unknown. V and J calls and clone size are those listed in that table; D and trimming were worked out from the DNA. Counted in this sample were around 140,000 clones; approximately 90% of them appeared once. The ten largest clones represent roughly 3.9% of the sample.

The TCR comes from an adult who received the AZD1222 COVID-19 vaccine. The sequencing here drew on peripheral blood, taken 28 days after the second AZD1222 dose.

The CDR3 protein sequence reads: CASGPQGGNEKLFF. In nucleotide form, the sequence is TGTGCCTCGGGCCCGCAGGGTGGTAATGAAAAACTGTTTTTT. In this chain, TRBV10-3 is recombined with TRBJ1-4; the D segment could be TRBD1, given 5 matching bases. Its CDR3 holds 14 amino acids, cysteine through phenylalanine. Left in the record is the CDR3 DNA by itself, 42 bases read in frame from the first base. The germline V gene sets CDR1 to ENHRY and CDR2 to SYGVKD. V lost 11 bases and J lost 4 bases; the stretch between them is 17 bases long.